This note documents a single T cell receptor beta chain sequence. Its target is unknown. This specimen comes from a study of CD8 T cells in ankylosing spondylitis. Study observations and caveats: Reports of some motif variants in reactive arthritis synovial fluid and blood predate this one. Seemingly distinctive of ankylosing spondylitis blood was a TCR beta motif formed by eight highly homologous variants. Reports say disease-linked clones showed up significantly more in matched ankylosing spondylitis synovial fluid.

Quantitative 5'-RACE was performed with molecular barcodes, and it yielded the TCR beta libraries. In TCRdb, the 5' RACE reads were re-called with MiXCR into one record per CDR3 protein. The table shows approximately 440,000 distinct CDR3 sequences, with roughly 17% occurring only once. The CDR3 is made up of 15 amino acids. The V gene's germline CDR1 is KGHDR and CDR2 SFDVKD. The V and J ends lost 4 bases and 4 bases respectively, with 15 bases between them. This TCR was sampled from a male donor with ankylosing spondylitis. This chain connects TRBV24-1 to TRBJ1-2; D unclear. The material sequenced was blood, either unsorted or a sorted T cell fraction (not recorded which). The CDR3 sequence is CATSDPQSTVYGYTF. CDR3 DNA sequence: TGTGCCACCAGTGACCCTCAGAGCACCGTCTATGGCTACACCTTC.